Listed below are T cell receptor beta chains from one sample, sequenced in a study of Graves' ophthalmopathy and Graves' hyperthyroidism. TCRdb called the multiplex PCR reads again in MiXCR, with one record for every CDR3 protein. The data contain 450,000 to 600,000 distinct CDR3 sequences, approximately 35% of them seen just once; the ten biggest clones take up around 4%. Sequencing was carried out using peripheral blood or thyroid tissue (not recorded which). The receptors here all came from an adult man with Graves' hyperthyroidism. The CDR3 runs from the conserved cysteine through the conserved F or W. The D gene is left open where the match is weak. Not every row has a clone size; where given, it reads once, few, many or a size class.

d_call: .
j_call: TRBJ2-5
clone_size: few
v_call: TRBV24-1
cdr3_nt: TGTGCCACCAGTGATTTGCACGATAAGGACAGCCAAGAGACCCAGTACTTC
cdr3_aa: CATSDLHDKDSQETQYF

d_call: TRBD2
j_call: TRBJ2-5
clone_size: .
v_call: TRBV24-1
cdr3_nt: TGTGCCACCAGTGCTAGATTGGGACTAGCGGGAGTAGAGGAGACCCAGTACTTC
cdr3_aa: CATSARLGLAGVEETQYF

d_call: TRBD1
j_call: TRBJ1-6
clone_size: .
v_call: TRBV24-1
cdr3_nt: TGTGCCACCAGACCGGGACAGGGAGATTCACCCCTCCACTTT
cdr3_aa: CATRPGQGDSPLHF

d_call: TRBD1
j_call: TRBJ1-2
clone_size: .
v_call: TRBV29-1
cdr3_nt: TGCAGCTTGGTGGGACAGGCCTATGGCTACACCTTC
cdr3_aa: CSLVGQAYGYTF

d_call: .
j_call: TRBJ2-5
clone_size: many
v_call: TRBV6-5
cdr3_nt: TGTGCCACCCGGGGACTCCCTATCCAAGAGACCCAGTACTTC
cdr3_aa: CATRGLPIQETQYF

d_call: .
j_call: TRBJ1-2
clone_size: many
v_call: TRBV20-1
cdr3_nt: TGCAGTGCGGAGGGTGGCTACACCTTC
cdr3_aa: CSAEGGYTF

d_call: TRBD1
j_call: TRBJ2-7
clone_size: many
v_call: TRBV7-2
cdr3_nt: TGTGCCAGCAGCCGATTGGACAGGGGGGCCTACGAGCAGTACTTC
cdr3_aa: CASSRLDRGAYEQYF

d_call: .
j_call: TRBJ1-5
clone_size: few
v_call: TRBV19
cdr3_nt: TGTGCCAGTACCTCCGCAGGGCAGCCCCAGCATTTT
cdr3_aa: CASTSAGQPQHF

d_call: .
j_call: TRBJ2-7
clone_size: many
v_call: TRBV5-1
cdr3_nt: TGCGCCAGCACGGCCAGGGAGAACCGCTACGAGCAGTACTTC
cdr3_aa: CASTARENRYEQYF

d_call: TRBD1
j_call: TRBJ2-5
clone_size: few
v_call: TRBV2
cdr3_nt: TGTGCCAGCCAAAGGGACAGGGAAGAGACCCAGTACTTC
cdr3_aa: CASQRDREETQYF

d_call: TRBD1
j_call: TRBJ1-2
clone_size: .
v_call: TRBV28
cdr3_nt: TGTGCCAGCAGTTCCGGGACAGCCAATGGCTACACCTTC
cdr3_aa: CASSSGTANGYTF

d_call: .
j_call: TRBJ1-2
clone_size: many
v_call: TRBV2
cdr3_nt: TGTGCCAGCAGTGCGGAGGATGGCTACACCTTC
cdr3_aa: CASSAEDGYTF